This T cell receptor (beta chain) was recorded in a study of tumor-infiltrating lymphocytes in primary liver carcinoma. In the study overall: Patients were both men and women, whose ages ran from 30 to 69 years. Per sample, productive TCRbeta reads numbered roughly 3.5 to 7.5 million, similar across tissue types. Study results and caveats: Tumor region pairs outstripped tumor-adjacent and tumor-blood pairs in overlap.

This clonotype showed up just a few times. Its antigen remains unidentified. Trimming stripped 5 bases from V and 7 bases from J, with 15 bases between. Germline V CDR1 and CDR2: MGHRA, YSYEKL. The CDR3 extends over 13 amino acids. With around 450 ng total RNA as template and a constant-region primer, TCR beta cDNA was made. Sequencing libraries for TCR beta derived from three nested multiplex PCR rounds that used slightly modified ARM-PCR. Use of TRBV1-TRBV30 forward primers with a C-beta reverse primer characterized the first two PCR rounds, which lasted nine to eleven cycles each. TCRdb independently ran MiXCR on the multiplex PCR reads; one entry per CDR3 protein. Among approximately 300,000 distinct CDR3 sequences listed, roughly 60% were seen once. Alongside blood RNA obtained from unsorted whole blood, germline DNA was also extracted. The researchers drew about 4 milliliters of peripheral blood before surgery.

Material for sequencing was peripheral blood. The TCR sequence derives from a man aged 40-50 years with primary liver carcinoma and hepatitis B virus infection. This chain joins TRBV4-1 and TRBJ2-7; weak D call: TRBD2 (5 bases). The CDR3 DNA is TGCGCCAGCAGCATCCAGGACTCCTGGGAGCAGTACTTC. It specifies CASSIQDSWEQYF.